This TCR beta chain stems from a study of blood T cell repertoires in COVID-19. Whole-study context: T cells, B-cell-depleted T cells, or PBMCs provided the cDNA or gDNA that served as material.

Profiled with immunoSEQ multiplex PCR; TCRdb holds only in-frame clones, not every one. There are hundreds of thousands of clones in the sample; approximately 92% occur only once, and 0.95% to 1.2% lies in the top ten. Study members were between about 18 and 89 years old and lived in 20 to 30 US regions. Grouping used clinical history reported by participants in a survey and questionnaire. Either two negative PCRs, clearance, or symptom resolution qualified Cohort 3 donors as recovered. The germline CDR1 and CDR2 sequences are SGHRS and YFSETQ. After removal of 5 bases from V and 5 bases from J, the junction contained 9 bases not matched to a gene. The CDR3 is made up of 15 amino acids.

This receptor was taken from a man aged 30 to 45 who had recovered from COVID-19. V gene TRBV5-1 combines with J gene TRBJ2-5; TRBD1 agrees at 10 bases. The sample consisted of PBMCs or T cells enriched from blood (not recorded which). The CDR3 is CASRPSDRGLETQYF. The CDR3 region has the DNA TGCGCCAGCAGACCGAGCGACAGGGGGCTGGAGACCCAGTACTTC.